The 13 T cell receptor beta chains reported below all come from one sample, sequenced in a study of blood T cell repertoires in COVID-19. Assay used: immunoSEQ multiplex PCR; TCRdb lists only in-frame clones, some missing. The sample holds some 150,000 clones, around 85% seen once. The specimen sequenced was peripheral blood. These receptors were obtained from a man between 65 and 85 years old with acute or convalescent COVID-19.

The rearrangement joins TRBV14 to TRBJ2-4; perhaps TRBD2 as D (7 bases). The V end lost 2 bases, the J end lost 13 bases, and 21 bases lay between the germline ends. The germline gives CDR1 SGHDN, CDR2 FVKESK. The CDR3 sequence is 15 residues long. This CDR3 reads CASSQNLPYGGQQYF. The CDR3 DNA sequence: TGTGCCAGCAGCCAAAATCTTCCGTACGGGGGGCAACAGTACTTC.

This sequence joins TRBV7-9 and TRBJ2-7; 10 bases are a match to TRBD2. The CDR3 sequence is 14 residues long. Germline loops: CDR1 SEHNR, CDR2 FQNEAQ (reference sequence). J was trimmed by 6 bases and V by 7 bases; bases with no gene match: 9. The CDR3 DNA reads TGTGCCAGCAAAACTAGCGGGACGGTTGGCGAGCAGTACTTC. This encodes CASKTSGTVGEQYF.

This rearrangement joins TRBV5-6 to TRBJ1-6, with 9 bases aligning to TRBD1. Germline V gene sequence: CDR1 SGHDT, CDR2 YYEEEE. Trimming took 4 bases from V and 8 from J; bases not matched to a gene: 7. CDR3 length equals 15 residues. Here the CDR3 reads CASSLGQGEHSPLHF. DNA of the CDR3: TGTGCCAGCAGCCTGGGACAGGGTGAGCATTCACCCCTCCACTTT.

The chain is built from TRBV12-3 or TRBV12-4 and TRBJ2-7, with D tentatively TRBD1 (5 bases). The CDR3 runs 13 residues. V gave up 5 bases and J gave up 6 bases, with 14 bases separating them. The CDR3 DNA follows: TGTGCCAGCAGTCTAAAGCAGGGCGCCGAGCAGTACTTC. Encoded protein: CASSLKQGAEQYF.

This clone was recorded a few times. The V and J genes are TRBV7-9 and TRBJ1-2; TRBD1 matches 8 bases. V shed 1 base and J 2 bases; nucleotides not matched to a gene: 0. This CDR3 has 14 amino acids. Germline loops: CDR1 SEHNR, CDR2 FQNEAQ (reference sequence). The CDR3 DNA reads TGTGCCAGCAGCTTAGACAGGGGGAACTATGGCTACACCTTC. This encodes CASSLDRGNYGYTF.

This clone has a count of ten or more. The chain is built from TRBV6-5 and TRBJ1-2; 7 nucleotides agree with TRBD1. V shed 6 bases, J shed 6 bases, and the junction held 7 bases outside the gene matches. Germline V lookup: CDR1 MNHEY, CDR2 SVGAGI. The CDR3 extends over 13 amino acids. The CDR3 protein is CASRRDRTDGYTF. The CDR3 DNA follows: TGTGCCAGCAGACGGGACAGAACCGATGGCTACACCTTC.

Only one count was recorded for this clone. The rearrangement links TRBV9 to TRBJ1-1; D is uncertain. Germline V lookup: CDR1 SGDLS, CDR2 YYNGEE. CDR3 length: 16 amino acids. Trimming removed 4 bases from V and 2 bases from J, with 18 bases in between. CDR3 sequence (DNA): TGTGCCAGCAGCCCGACGGTAATCCGGGATAACACTGAAGCTTTCTTT. This sequence encodes CASSPTVIRDNTEAFF.

This clone was seen a handful of times. V is TRBV7-9 and J is TRBJ1-6, with D maybe TRBD1 (5 bases). The CDR3 is 15 amino acids. Germline V CDR1 and CDR2: SEHNR, FQNEAQ (reference sequence). Between the trimmed V and J ends, which lost 5 bases and 10 bases, there was a span of 18 bases. CDR3 loop: CASSPLLIQGSPLHF. The CDR3 DNA reads TGTGCCAGCAGCCCGCTGCTTATCCAGGGATCACCCCTCCACTTT. The full variable domain, completed using reference TRBV7-9 and TRBJ1-6, is DTGVSQNPRHKITKRGQNVTFRCDPISEHNRLYWYRQTLGQGPEFLTYFQNEAQLEKSRLLSDRFSAERPKGSFSTLEIQRTEQGDSAMYLCASSPLLIQGSPLHFGNGTRLTVT.

V usage is TRBV2 and J usage is TRBJ2-3; 9 nucleotides align to TRBD1. The CDR3 contains 15 residues. Germline lookup yields CDR1 SNHLY and CDR2 FYNNEI. The trim removed 6 bases at V and 3 bases at J, leaving 7 bases unmatched. This CDR3 reads CASRVQGARTDTQYF. CDR3 bases: TGTGCCAGCAGAGTACAGGGGGCAAGGACAGATACGCAGTATTTT. The entire variable domain, with the rest obtained from reference TRBV2 and TRBJ2-3, is as follows: EPEVTQTPSHQVTQMGQEVILRCVPISNHLYFYWYRQILGQKVEFLVSFYNNEISEKSEIFDDQFSVERPDGSNFTLKIRSTKLEDSAMYFCASRVQGARTDTQYFGPGTRLTVL.

The rearrangement joins TRBV29-1 to TRBJ2-3; D gene ambiguous. Germline CDR1 is SQVTM and CDR2 is ANQGSEA. There are 12 residues in the CDR3. The V end was cut by 7 bases, the J end by 0 bases, with 8 bases between. This chain's CDR3 is CSGSTSTDTQYF. The DNA of the CDR3 is TGCAGCGGTTCAACTAGCACAGATACGCAGTATTTT.

The V call is TRBV4-3, the J call TRBJ2-1; TRBD1 matches at 9 bases. The germline V gene has CDR1 LGHNA and CDR2 YSLEER. The CDR3 extends over 16 amino acids. V lost 0 bases and J lost 3; bases outside the gene matches: 3. This chain's CDR3 is CASSQERGQGYNEQFF. In nucleotides, the CDR3 is TGCGCCAGCAGCCAAGAGAGGGGACAGGGCTACAATGAGCAGTTCTTC.

CDR3 nucleotides: TGTGCCAGCAGCCTGACTAGCGGGCGGGGCACAGATACGCAGTATTTT. Its translation is CASSLTSGRGTDTQYF. The genes are TRBV7-6 and TRBJ2-3, with 10 positions matching TRBD2. J gave up 1 base and V 5 bases, and 6 bases lay outside the gene matches. The germline V gene has CDR1 SGHVS and CDR2 FNYEAQ. This CDR3 is 16 amino acids long. Using reference TRBV7-6 and TRBJ2-3 for the parts outside the CDR3, the full variable domain is GAGVSQSPRYKVTKRGQDVALRCDPISGHVSLYWYRQALGQGPEFLTYFNYEAQQDKSGLPNDRFSAERPEGSISTLTIQRTEQRDSAMYRCASSLTSGRGTDTQYFGPGTRLTVL.

The CDR3 here is CASRLAGGTDTQYF. The CDR3, as DNA: TGTGCCAGCAGACTAGCGGGAGGGACAGATACGCAGTATTTT. The chain has TRBV6-5 and TRBJ2-3; TRBD2 matches 13 bases. This CDR3 is built from 14 residues. Trimming took 6 bases from V and 3 from J; bases not matched to a gene: 0. From germline, CDR1 is MNHEY and CDR2 SVGAGI.